These 29 T cell receptor beta chains share one sample of origin, sequenced in a study of T cell responses to AZD1222 COVID-19 vaccine. Produced via immunoSEQ multiplex PCR; TCRdb's table is partial and in-frame only. The sample carries approximately 100,000 clones, approximately 88% recorded once. The sequences come from peripheral blood, collected on day 0 of AZD1222 vaccination. These receptors originate from an adult in good health.

The chain is built from TRBV9 and TRBJ1-1, with D unresolved. In germline, CDR1 is SGDLS, CDR2 YYNGEE. V lost 3 bases to trimming and J lost 4 bases, with 13 bases between them. CDR3 length: 14 residues. CDR3 residues: CASSAGHSRTEAFF. CDR3 coding DNA: TGTGCCAGCAGCGCGGGCCATTCGCGCACTGAAGCTTTCTTT.

This chain links TRBV5-1 with TRBJ1-2; D remains ambiguous. This CDR3 is built from 12 residues. Deletions cut 4 bases from V and 8 bases from J, with 12 bases between. Germline V gene sequence: CDR1 SGHRS, CDR2 YFSETQ. CDR3 coding DNA: TGCGCCAGCAGCCTTTGGGTGGGAGGCTACACCTTC. Its protein is CASSLWVGGYTF.

The V gene is TRBV5-1, the J gene TRBJ1-3; D unresolved. V lost 4 bases and J lost 4, with 3 bases in between. Germline V gene data show CDR1 as SGHRS and CDR2 as YFSETQ. The CDR3 contains 11 residues. The CDR3 here is CASSDGNTIYF. CDR3 coding DNA: TGCGCCAGCAGCGACGGAAACACCATATATTTT.

In nucleotides, the CDR3 is TGTGCCAGCAGCAGGGGGGATTATAGCAATCAGCCCCAGCATTTT. Translated, it gives CASSRGDYSNQPQHF. The rearrangement joins TRBV6-2 or TRBV6-3 to TRBJ1-5; 7 bases map to TRBD1. Trimming at V came to 6 bases and at J to 0 bases, leaving 5 bases not matched to a gene. Germline CDR1 is MNHEY and CDR2 is SVGEGT. This CDR3 spans 15 amino acids.

The V call is TRBV28, the J call TRBJ2-7, with 9 bases lining up with TRBD1. Germline-derived CDR1 and CDR2 are MDHEN and SYDVKM. V shed 3 bases, J shed 3 bases, and the junction held 3 bases outside the gene matches. The CDR3 loop spans 14 amino acids. The CDR3 DNA is TGTGCCAGCAGTTTCGGGGGACAGGGCTACGAGCAGTACTTC. Translation gives CASSFGGQGYEQYF.

In its sample, this clone was seen once. The chain recombines TRBV4-3 with TRBJ1-6; D is ambiguous. From germline, CDR1 is LGHNA and CDR2 YSLEER. This CDR3 has 17 residues. Trimming left V 4 bases short and J 9 bases short, with 22 bases between. The CDR3 DNA reads TGCGCCAGCAGCCCCCAGCGAGGAAACTACGACTCTTCACCCCTCCACTTT. This codes for CASSPQRGNYDSSPLHF.

The chain has TRBV21-1 and TRBJ2-1; the table's D gene call, TRBD1, was not cross checked with the DNA. TRBV21-1 is a documented pseudogene. The CDR3 covers 15 residues. CDR3 loop: CASRHRDRGVDEQFF. The CDR3 DNA reads as TGTGCCAGCAGACACCGGGACAGGGGTGTCGATGAGCAGTTCTTC.

The chain is built from TRBV2 and TRBJ2-7; D perhaps matches TRBD1 (5 bases). Germline V gene sequence: CDR1 SNHLY, CDR2 FYNNEI. Between the trimmed V and J ends, which lost 5 bases and 4 bases, there was a span of 9 bases. The CDR3 has 12 amino acids. The CDR3 region has the DNA TGTGCCAGCAGTACCGCAGGGTACGAGCAGTACTTC. It encodes CASSTAGYEQYF.

This chain uses TRBV9 with TRBJ2-3; D gene uncertain. Germline CDR1 reads SGDLS; CDR2 reads YYNGEE. The CDR3 extends over 13 amino acids. V was trimmed by 0 bases and J by 7 bases, leaving 9 bases between them. The CDR3 is CASSVGSLNTQYF. CDR3 DNA sequence: TGTGCCAGCAGCGTAGGGTCTCTGAATACGCAGTATTTT.

This clone was seen once. A read error is possible here, since a much larger clone lies one base away. The sample holds other DNA sequences that translate to the same CDR3. CDR3 protein: CASSETSGGTDTQYF. The CDR3 DNA reads as TGTGCCAGCAGTGAGACTAGCGGGGGCACAGATACGCAGTATTTT. V usage is TRBV6-4 and J usage is TRBJ2-3; TRBD2 matches 11 bases. Germline assignment: CDR1 MRHNA and CDR2 SNTAGT. This CDR3 is 15 amino acids long. J gave up 1 base and V 3 bases, and 0 bases lay outside the gene matches.

This clone occurred once. The chain recombines TRBV9 with TRBJ2-1; 8 nucleotides line up with TRBD2. CDR1 and CDR2 (germline): SGDLS, YYNGEE. The V segment lost 6 bases and the J segment 4 bases; nucleotides outside the gene matches: 9. CDR3 length: 15 residues. The CDR3 DNA sequence: TGTGCCAGCACCCCGTCCGGGGGGGGGTACAATGAGCAGTTCTTC. It is translated as CASTPSGGGYNEQFF.

This chain connects TRBV7-2 to TRBJ1-6; D remains ambiguous. V lost 1 base and J lost 7, with 5 bases in between. Germline CDR1 is SGHTA and CDR2 is FQGNSA. This CDR3 is 13 amino acids long. CDR3 in amino acids: CASSLVRNSPLHF. CDR3 in DNA: TGTGCCAGCAGCTTAGTTCGGAATTCACCCCTCCACTTT.

The J gene is TRBJ2-1, the V gene TRBV6-5; TRBD2 aligns across 11 bases. This CDR3 has 14 amino acids. Germline V gene lookup returns CDR1 MNHEY and CDR2 SVGAGI. V was clipped by 7 bases and J by 7 bases; unmatched bases: 6. CDR3 amino acids: CASIPSGGRNEQFF. CDR3 DNA sequence: TGTGCCAGCATTCCTAGCGGGGGGAGAAATGAGCAGTTCTTC.

The chain employs TRBV3-1 (or the pseudogene TRBV3-2) and TRBJ1-1; no clear D. V was clipped by 0 bases and J by 4 bases, with 9 bases between them. The length of the CDR3 is 14 residues. Germline V lookup: CDR1 LGHDT, CDR2 YNNKEL (reference sequence). Here the CDR3 reads CASSQEFGRTEAFF. Here the CDR3 DNA reads TGTGCCAGCAGCCAAGAATTCGGGCGCACTGAAGCTTTCTTT.

V is TRBV5-1 and J is TRBJ1-2; D not certain. The germline V and J ends were trimmed by 0 bases and 4 bases, with 7 bases remaining between them. Germline V gives CDR1 SGHRS, CDR2 YFSETQ. This CDR3 is built from 13 residues. The CDR3 nucleotides read TGCGCCAGCAGCTTGGACGGCATCTATGGCTACACCTTC. Protein product: CASSLDGIYGYTF.

In DNA form, the CDR3 reads TGTGCCAGCAGCCAAGCCCGGGGGACAGGGGGAGGTGGCACTGAAGCTTTCTTT. Amino acids: CASSQARGTGGGGTEAFF. V usage is TRBV3-1 (or the pseudogene TRBV3-2) and J usage is TRBJ1-1; 11 positions agree with TRBD1. This CDR3 comprises 18 residues. V dropped 1 base and J dropped 4; count of bases not matched to a gene: 11. CDR1 LGHDT and CDR2 YNNKEL come from the germline V gene (reference sequence).

The chain links TRBV27 to TRBJ2-1, with D hard to call. Germline CDR1 is MNHEY and CDR2 is SMNVEV (reference sequence). CDR3 length: 14 residues. V lost 5 bases and J 0 bases, leaving 8 bases between the germline ends. The CDR3 loop is CASSPTVSYNEQFF. The CDR3 DNA follows: TGTGCCAGCAGTCCTACTGTCTCCTACAATGAGCAGTTCTTC.

The chain joins TRBV16 to TRBJ1-2; D remains unclear. CDR3 length: 16 amino acids. The germline CDR1 and CDR2 sequences are KGHSY and FQNENV. V shed 0 bases and J shed 0 bases, with 11 bases lying between them. The CDR3 loop reads CASSQSATPANYGYTF. DNA for the CDR3: TGTGCCAGCAGCCAATCTGCTACCCCAGCTAACTATGGCTACACCTTC.

The chain employs TRBV7-9 and TRBJ1-4, with D possibly TRBD1 on 6 matching bases. The CDR3 has 16 amino acids. Germline-derived CDR1 and CDR2 are SEHNR and FQNEAQ (reference sequence). The germline V and J ends were trimmed by 0 bases and 1 base, with 9 bases remaining between them. Here the CDR3 DNA reads TGTGCCAGCAGCTTAGCGCCGACAGGAACTAATGAAAAACTGTTTTTT. Its protein product is CASSLAPTGTNEKLFF.

This chain joins TRBV9 and TRBJ2-4, with 8 bases lining up with TRBD2. The CDR3 spans 16 residues. Germline trimming cut 0 bases from V and 4 bases from J; bases unmatched to any gene: 6. The germline V gene has CDR1 SGDLS and CDR2 YYNGEE. DNA of the CDR3: TGTGCCAGCAGCGTAGTTGCGGGGGGAGATAAAAACATTCAGTACTTC. Translating it yields CASSVVAGGDKNIQYF. The full variable domain, completed using reference TRBV9 and TRBJ2-4, is DSGVTQTPKHLITATGQRVTLRCSPRSGDLSVYWYQQSLDQGLQFLIQYYNGEERAKGNILERFSAQQFPDLHSELNLSSLELGDSALYFCASSVVAGGDKNIQYFGAGTRLSVL.

The rearrangement links TRBV7-9 to TRBJ2-5; 9 bases fit TRBD1. Trimming took 7 bases from V and 4 from J; bases not matched to a gene: 7. The CDR3 totals 14 residues. The germline V gene encodes CDR1 SEHNR and CDR2 FQNEAQ (reference sequence). As DNA, the CDR3 is TGTGCCAGCACCCGAACAGGGGGCCGAGAGACCCAGTACTTC. Its translation is CASTRTGGRETQYF.

V gene TRBV25-1 combines with J gene TRBJ2-5; D is undetermined. V lost 3 bases and J 1 base, leaving 15 bases between the germline ends. The germline CDR1 and CDR2 sequences are MGHDK and SYGVNS. The CDR3 runs 16 residues. CDR3 sequence (DNA): TGTGCCAGCAGTGACCTGGGCAGCAGACTCCAAGAGACCCAGTACTTC. Residues: CASSDLGSRLQETQYF.

The rearrangement uses TRBV7-8 and TRBJ1-5, with 7 bases matching TRBD1. The CDR3 runs 17 residues. J gave up 0 bases and V 6 bases, and 11 bases lay outside the gene matches. Germline V gene data show CDR1 as SGHVS and CDR2 as FQNEAQ. The CDR3 spells CASSWDAGGPSNQPQHF. The CDR3, as DNA: TGTGCCAGCAGTTGGGACGCAGGGGGGCCTAGCAATCAGCCCCAGCATTTT.

J is TRBJ1-2 and V is TRBV11-2; 8 bases are shared with TRBD1. The CDR3 is 16 amino acids. The trim removed 4 bases at V and 5 bases at J, leaving 12 bases unmatched. Germline V gene lookup returns CDR1 SGHAT and CDR2 FQNNGV. In nucleotides, the CDR3 is TGTGCCAGCAGCTCCGTGACAGGGGCAAGGGGATATGGCTACACCTTC. Its translation: CASSSVTGARGYGYTF.

The V gene is TRBV4-1, the J gene TRBJ2-5, with 8 bases matching TRBD1. Germline CDR1 is MGHRA and CDR2 is YSYEKL. The V gene end was trimmed by 2 bases and the J gene end by 5 bases; junction bases not matched to a gene: 7. The CDR3 extends over 15 amino acids. The CDR3 coding sequence is TGCGCCAGCAGCCAAACCCGGGACAGGACGGAGACCCAGTACTTC. Protein product: CASSQTRDRTETQYF.

The CDR3, as DNA: TGTGCCAGCAGTTCCACCAGCGGGGAACTGTTTTTT. It yields the protein CASSSTSGELFF. The V call is TRBV6-5, the J call TRBJ1-4; D is unresolved. CDR1 and CDR2 from the germline V gene are MNHEY and SVGAGI. V lost 4 bases and J 12 bases, leaving 12 bases between the germline ends. CDR3 size: 12 residues.

This chain connects TRBV19 to TRBJ1-6; 7 bases match TRBD1. CDR3 length: 14 amino acids. The J segment lost 13 bases and the V segment lost 2 bases, leaving 8 bases of the junction unmatched. Looked up from germline, CDR1 is LNHDA and CDR2 is SQIVND (reference sequence). This CDR3 is CASSILRPGGPLHF. CDR3 bases: TGTGCCAGTAGTATATTACGGCCAGGGGGTCCCCTCCACTTT.

J is TRBJ2-5 and V is TRBV19, with D hard to call. Germline V gene lookup returns CDR1 LNHDA and CDR2 SQIVND (reference sequence). The CDR3 length is 14 residues. V gave up 1 base and J gave up 7 bases, with 13 bases separating them. The CDR3 coding sequence is TGTGCCAGTAGTATAGCGGCGAATGAGATGACCCAGTACTTC. Residues: CASSIAANEMTQYF.

V is TRBV6-5 and J is TRBJ2-7; D may be TRBD2 (5 bases). Trimming removed 6 bases at V and 10 bases at J, with 13 bases between. The CDR3 contains 11 residues. From germline, CDR1 is MNHEY and CDR2 SVGAGI. CDR3 protein: CASRGAGRQYF. CDR3 coding DNA: TGTGCCAGCAGGGGCGCGGGCCGACAGTACTTC.